The 8 T cell receptor beta chains below were found in one sample sequenced in a study of T cells after yellow fever vaccination. TCRdb processed the 5' RACE reads anew with MiXCR; each CDR3 protein has one entry. The sample includes roughly 65,000 distinct CDR3 sequences, 5.5% to 7.5% of them seen just once. The sample was CD4+ T cells sorted from PBMCs, taken less than 16 days after the first yellow fever vaccination. The receptors were gathered from a man aged 18 to 29 who received the YFV17D yellow fever vaccine.

This clonotype was observed at least ten times. V is TRBV5-4 and J is TRBJ2-1; D gene ambiguous. The germline V and J ends were trimmed by 1 base and 8 bases, with 4 bases remaining between them. This CDR3 has 11 residues. Germline V CDR1 and CDR2: SGHNT, YYREEE (reference sequence). The CDR3: CASSLTDEQFF. CDR3 DNA sequence: TGTGCCAGCAGCTTGACGGATGAGCAGTTCTTC.

As for this clonotype: A much larger clone lies one base from this, so it may be a read error. The rearrangement joins TRBV19 to TRBJ1-5; 7 nucleotides line up with TRBD1. The CDR3 loop spans 15 amino acids. The V segment lost 6 bases and the J segment 4 bases; nucleotides outside the gene matches: 9. CDR1 is LNHDA, CDR2 SQIVND, per germline (reference sequence). The CDR3 DNA reads as TGTGCCAGTAGAATGAGGAACAGGGGTAATCAGCCCCAGCATTTT. This codes for CASRMRNRGNQPQHF.

This clonotype was seen at least ten times. The V call is TRBV11-2, the J call TRBJ2-3; D is unresolved. The germline CDR1 and CDR2 sequences are SGHAT and FQNNGV. The CDR3 spans 15 residues. V shed 2 bases and J shed 0 bases, with 9 bases lying between them. Here the CDR3 reads CASSLSGGSTDTQYF. Here the CDR3 DNA reads TGTGCCAGCAGCTTATCCGGCGGAAGCACAGATACGCAGTATTTT.

Ten or more counts support this clonotype. The rearrangement uses TRBV3-1 and TRBJ1-1; D gene unclear. The V and J ends lost 0 bases and 7 bases respectively, with 12 bases between them. CDR3 length: 14 amino acids. Germline CDR1 LGHDT, CDR2 YNNKEL (reference sequence). CDR3 residues: CASSQERQRREAFF. The CDR3 DNA sequence: TGTGCCAGCAGCCAAGAACGACAACGCCGTGAAGCTTTCTTT.

This clonotype was counted many times. The CDR3 is CASSSYRGQPGELFF. In nucleotides, the CDR3 is TGTGCCAGCAGCTCCTACAGGGGGCAGCCCGGGGAGCTGTTTTTT. The rearrangement joins TRBV7-2 to TRBJ2-2; 9 bases match TRBD1. The V segment lost 4 bases and the J segment 6 bases; nucleotides outside the gene matches: 6. Germline assignment: CDR1 SGHTA and CDR2 FQGNSA. The CDR3 covers 15 residues.

This clonotype appeared many times. V and J are TRBV12-3 or TRBV12-4 and TRBJ2-5; D gene ambiguous. Trimming removed 0 bases at V and 5 bases at J, with 13 bases between. The CDR3 has 15 residues. CDR3 DNA sequence: TGTGCCAGCAGTTTAGCGCGTCAGTTCGGGGAGACCCAGTACTTC. This gives the protein CASSLARQFGETQYF.

This clonotype was seen many times. V and J are TRBV4-1 and TRBJ2-3; 16 bases match TRBD2. The V segment lost 1 base and the J segment 4 bases; nucleotides outside the gene matches: 5. The CDR3 runs 18 residues. From germline, CDR1 is MGHRA and CDR2 YSYEKL. Written as DNA, the CDR3 is TGCGCCAGCAGCCAAGCGGGACTAGCGGGGGGGCGCGCAGATACGCAGTATTTT. Protein sequence: CASSQAGLAGGRADTQYF.

This clonotype has ten or more counts. The rearrangement uses TRBV7-3 and TRBJ2-3, with 8 bases that match TRBD1. Germline V lookup: CDR1 SGHTA, CDR2 FQGTGA. The CDR3 loop spans 12 amino acids. Trimming at V came to 6 bases and at J to 8 bases, leaving 4 bases not matched to a gene. The CDR3 bases are TGTGCCAGCAGTTTCACAGGGGGTACGCAGTATTTT. Translated, it gives CASSFTGGTQYF.